The 14 T cell receptor beta chains below come from one sample, sequenced in a study of beta chain bispecific antibodies for T cell cancers. General study results and limits: The leukemia cells, rather than normal T cells, gave most of the targeted TRBV signal.

Antigens of these TCRs are unknown. T cells were expanded from blood mononuclear cells for three to four days with anti-CD3 OKT3 or CD3/CD28 beads. One entry per CDR3 protein, called by TCRdb with MiXCR from the 5' RACE reads. The repertoire includes over 20,000 distinct CDR3 sequences, roughly 3% of them detected once, and approximately 30% sits in the top ten. Sequencing input: healthy donor T cells cultured with leukemia cells. Every receptor here comes from a human donor in good health. Some clones in this sample may be carry-over from other donors' samples.

This clonotype was recorded a few times. A read error may account for a junction end that differs from germline. J is TRBJ2-1 and V is TRBV23-1, with 12 bases that match TRBD2. TRBV23-1 is flagged as an ORF with uncertain function. This CDR3 contains 12 residues. The CDR3 region has the DNA TGCGCCAGCACTCAAAAGGGGACTAGCGGGTACTTC. This encodes CASTQKGTSGYF.

This clonotype was seen ten or more times. V and J are TRBV27 and TRBJ1-2; D might be TRBD1 (6 bases). V shed 3 bases and J shed 7 bases, with 21 bases lying between them. The CDR3 has 16 residues. Germline V gene lookup returns CDR1 MNHEY and CDR2 SMNVEV (reference sequence). CDR3 nucleotides: TGTGCCAGCAGTTTTATCTCCGGGGGGGGCCCCGGTGGCTACACCTTC. This gives the protein CASSFISGGGPGGYTF.

This clonotype was detected ten times or more. The chain is built from TRBV18 and TRBJ2-5, with a possible D match to TRBD2 (6 bases). The CDR3 consists of 17 residues. V was clipped by 2 bases and J by 2 bases, with 18 bases between them. The germline CDR1 and CDR2 sequences are KGHSH and LQKENI. CDR3: CASSPLRGVAAQETQYF. CDR3 nucleotides: TGTGCCAGCTCACCATTACGAGGTGTAGCGGCACAAGAGACCCAGTACTTC.

This clonotype showed up many times. The chain employs TRBV7-2 and TRBJ1-1; no clear D gene. Trimming stripped 5 bases from V and 11 bases from J, with 18 bases between. Germline values: CDR1 SGHTA, CDR2 FQGNSA. The CDR3 loop spans 13 amino acids. The CDR3 DNA sequence: TGTGCCAGCAGCCCCAGCGGCCACCCGCGGGCTTTCTTT. It translates to CASSPSGHPRAFF.

A note on this clonotype: The missing conserved phenylalanine or tryptophan at the end of this CDR3 makes a read error likely. The chain is built from TRBV5-6 and TRBJ2-5, with D tentatively TRBD1 or TRBD2 (9 bases each). V gave up 6 bases and J gave up 3 bases, with 33 bases separating them. Germline loops: CDR1 SGHDT, CDR2 YYEEEE. The CDR3 is 20 residues long. Here the CDR3 DNA reads TGTGCCAGCAACCCGGACAGGGGACGGGCAAGCGGGGGGCGTAAAGAGACCCAGTACTAC. It codes for CASNPDRGRASGGRKETQYY.

In this sample, this clonotype turned up a few times. The chain couples TRBV27 to TRBJ1-6; tentatively, D is TRBD1 (5 bases). CDR1 and CDR2 from the germline V gene are MNHEY and SMNVEV (reference sequence). The CDR3 sequence is 15 residues long. Trimming removed 4 bases from V and 8 bases from J, with 15 bases in between. CDR3 amino acids: CASSSRVGDYSPLHF. The CDR3 DNA is TGTGCCAGCAGTTCCCGGGTAGGGGATTATTCACCCCTCCACTTT.

This clonotype came up many times. The V gene is TRBV5-1, the J gene TRBJ2-1, with D hard to call. Germline assignment: CDR1 SGHRS and CDR2 YFSETQ. This CDR3 region has 13 residues. Trimming removed 4 bases at V and 10 bases at J, with 15 bases between. The CDR3, as DNA: TGCGCCAGCAGCCCCTTCCCTCCCCTGGAGCAGTTCTTC. Residues: CASSPFPPLEQFF.

The J gene is TRBJ2-5, the V gene TRBV5-4, with 8 nucleotides matching TRBD1. Germline CDR1 is SGHNT and CDR2 is YYREEE (reference sequence). Trimming cost V 2 bases and J 4 bases; bases outside gene matches: 7. The CDR3 runs to 15 residues. The CDR3 bases are TGTGCCAGCAGCTTACCGGACAGGGAGGCAGAGACCCAGTACTTC. Its translation is CASSLPDREAETQYF.

This clonotype was counted at least ten times. The V and J genes are TRBV4-2 and TRBJ1-1; 9 bases fit TRBD1. Trimming removed 0 bases from V and 5 bases from J; junction bases left unmatched: 16. The CDR3 spans 19 residues. Per germline, CDR1 LGHNA and CDR2 YNFKEQ. CDR3 protein: CASSQDFRTSGQGTTEAFF. The DNA for the CDR3 is TGTGCCAGCAGCCAAGATTTTCGGACCTCCGGACAGGGGACGACTGAAGCTTTCTTT.

The CDR3 nucleotides read TGCGCCAGCAGCCAACTGAATGGGCAGCCCCAGCATTTT. Translation: CASSQLNGQPQHF. The J gene is TRBJ1-5, the V gene TRBV4-1; D gene unclear. The V gene's germline CDR1 is MGHRA and CDR2 YSYEKL. V lost 2 bases and J lost 7, with 9 bases in between. This CDR3 spans 13 amino acids.

This clonotype showed up many times. The chain combines TRBV5-1 with TRBJ2-3; D could derive from TRBD1 or TRBD2 (6 bases each). With 0 bases removed from V and 5 bases from J, the gap between germline ends came to 10 bases. The CDR3 totals 14 residues. The germline V gene has CDR1 SGHRS and CDR2 YFSETQ. CDR3 DNA sequence: TGCGCCAGCAGCTTGGGGGGGGCCGAAGATACGCAGTATTTT. Residues: CASSLGGAEDTQYF.

This clonotype has a count of ten or more. The chain uses TRBV20-1 and TRBJ1-2; no clear D. CDR3 size: 13 residues. V shed 6 bases and J shed 2 bases, with 13 bases lying between them. Germline CDR1 is DFQATT and CDR2 is SNEGSKA (reference sequence). CDR3 amino acids: CSATDGENYGYTF. The CDR3 nucleotides are TGCAGTGCCACAGACGGGGAAAACTATGGCTACACCTTC.

This clonotype was seen many times. V is TRBV27 and J is TRBJ2-1; tentative D call: TRBD1 (7 bases). The CDR3 has 17 amino acids. The V end was cut by 8 bases, the J end by 4 bases, with 24 bases between. Germline values: CDR1 MNHEY, CDR2 SMNVEV (reference sequence). In DNA, the CDR3 is TGTGCCAGCTTTTCAGCGGGTACAGGGGACGTTTACAATGAGCAGTTCTTC. Its translation is CASFSAGTGDVYNEQFF.

The sample holds many counts of this clonotype. As DNA, the CDR3 is TGTGCCAGCAGCTTAGACAGACCACAGGGTTTGGTGTGGGACACCGGGGAGCTGTTTTTT. Encoded protein: CASSLDRPQGLVWDTGELFF. The V and J genes are TRBV5-6 and TRBJ2-2, with TRBD1 as a possible D gene (6 bases). CDR1 is SGHDT, CDR2 YYEEEE, per germline. The CDR3 has 20 residues. V lost 2 bases and J 3 bases, leaving 26 bases between the germline ends.